This T cell receptor beta chain was documented in a study of cytomegalovirus exposure and HLA in healthy donors. For this clone: Its target is not known.

General observations from the study: For cytomegalovirus status, the classifier reportedly gave diagnoses with high specificity and sensitivity. The later analysis indicated that the majority of CMV-associated TCR beta chains appeared HLA-restricted. Later examination showed HLA-associated TCR beta chains had greater clonal expansion than equally common others.

This CDR3 comprises 15 residues. Germline V CDR1 and CDR2: KGHSH, LQKENI. V was pared by 2 bases and J by 4 bases, with 6 bases of the junction left unmatched. The primer mix had 60 Vbeta and 13 Jbeta primers. This table comes from immunoSEQ multiplex PCR, and its TCRdb copy is limited to in-frame clones, with some not included. The repertoire consists of approximately 140,000 clones, with 79% occurring once and the leading ten covering more than 0.75%. Each donor was nominally healthy when sampled (though unrecorded immune exposures were likely). The chain links TRBV18 to TRBJ2-5; 8 positions match TRBD1. The receptor's source is a man younger than 35 in good health and CMV-seronegative. The sample comprised PBMCs. The CDR3 sequence: CASSPSGTGGETQYF. CDR3 nucleotide sequence: TGTGCCAGCTCACCAAGTGGGACAGGAGGAGAGACCCAGTACTTC.